The T cell receptor beta chain under discussion was sequenced for a study of blood T cell repertoires in COVID-19. Across the whole study: Spain, Italy and the United States supplied samples that represented acute and convalescent COVID-19. In each case, the material was cDNA or gDNA derived from T cells, B-cell-depleted T cells, or PBMCs.

Sequencing used immunoSEQ multiplex PCR; TCRdb keeps in-frame clones, though not all of them. The sample consists of 380,000 or so clones, 80% to 90% of them appearing once. Germline lookup yields CDR1 MNHEY and CDR2 SVGAGI. CDR3 length equals 14 residues. The V end was cut by 4 bases, the J end by 7 bases, with 14 bases between. This TCR was sampled from a man aged 40-49 years with acute or convalescent COVID-19. The chain couples TRBV6-5 to TRBJ1-5; D gene uncertain. Source material: peripheral blood. CDR3 nucleotides: TGTGCCAGCAGTTCCGGGGAGGAACTCCAGCCCCAGCATTTT. The encoded protein is CASSSGEELQPQHF.